These 8 T cell receptor beta chains share one sample of origin, sequenced in a study of blood T cells in healthy people across ages. A second PCR of roughly 6 to 12 cycles used a sample-barcoded 5' primer and a J-beta primer mix. TCRdb fed the 5' RACE reads into MiXCR, producing one record per CDR3 protein. This table holds about 780,000 distinct CDR3 sequences, less than 60% found once. Input material: blood. These receptors all come from an elderly man in good health.

V is TRBV4-2 and J is TRBJ2-7, with 7 positions matching TRBD1. Losses at the gene ends were 1 base for V and 1 base for J; bases not matched to a gene: 10. CDR3 size: 17 residues. Germline loops: CDR1 LGHNA, CDR2 YNFKEQ. CDR3 in DNA: TGTGCCAGCAGCCAAGCCCTACTCGGGACAGATTCCTACGAGCAGTACTTC. Its protein is CASSQALLGTDSYEQYF.

The chain joins TRBV12-3 or TRBV12-4 to TRBJ1-4; D perhaps matches TRBD1 (5 bases). The ends were cut back, 5 bases at V and 3 bases at J, with 19 bases in the middle. The CDR3 runs to 17 residues. The CDR3: CASSPRVRSLANEKLFF. CDR3 DNA: TGTGCCAGCAGTCCCAGGGTTCGATCCTTGGCTAATGAAAAACTGTTTTTT.

The V gene is TRBV20-1, the J gene TRBJ2-1; D gene unclear. This CDR3 comprises 12 residues. The germline V gene has CDR1 DFQATT and CDR2 SNEGSKA (reference sequence). V lost 0 bases and J lost 9, with 9 bases in between. CDR3 residues: CSAREGWGEQFF. The CDR3 DNA is TGCAGTGCTAGAGAGGGTTGGGGTGAGCAGTTCTTC.

The chain is built from TRBV5-1 and TRBJ1-1, with a possible D match to TRBD1 (5 bases). CDR3 length: 12 residues. CDR1 is SGHRS, CDR2 YFSETQ, per germline. Trimming took off 5 bases at V and 8 bases at J, with 13 bases between the two ends. The CDR3 region is CASRGPNLEAFF. The CDR3 coding sequence is TGCGCCAGCAGGGGACCGAATCTCGAAGCTTTCTTT.

This clonotype has ten or more counts. The V call is TRBV6-5, the J call TRBJ2-1, with 9 bases aligning to TRBD1. J was trimmed by 0 bases and V by 1 base; bases with no gene match: 1. Germline V gives CDR1 MNHEY, CDR2 SVGAGI. The CDR3 runs 16 residues. CDR3 sequence: CASSYLGQGSYNEQFF. CDR3 in DNA: TGTGCCAGCAGTTACTTGGGACAGGGCTCCTACAATGAGCAGTTCTTC.

The table lists this clonotype with a count of one. A clone one base away is much larger, so this may be a read error. The chain joins TRBV20-1 to TRBJ2-6; TRBD1 might be the D (5 bases). In germline, CDR1 is DFQATT, CDR2 SNEGSKA (reference sequence). The CDR3 is made up of 14 amino acids. CDR3 nucleotides: TGCAGTGCTGGGCAGGGAAATGGGGTCAACGTCCTGACTTTC. It encodes CSAGQGNGVNVLTF.

V usage is TRBV20-1 and J usage is TRBJ1-6; weak D call: TRBD1 (6 bases). The CDR3 is 15 residues long. The V and J ends lost 2 bases and 5 bases respectively, with 13 bases between them. Germline CDR1 DFQATT, CDR2 SNEGSKA (reference sequence). The CDR3 here is CSARSQGGNNSPLHF. CDR3 bases: TGCAGTGCTAGATCACAGGGTGGAAATAATTCACCCCTCCACTTT.

This clonotype was seen at least ten times. The V call is TRBV7-9, the J call TRBJ2-1; TRBD1 or TRBD2 may be the D gene (5 bases each). The CDR3 is 15 amino acids. V shed 3 bases and J shed 10 bases, with 19 bases lying between them. Germline assignment: CDR1 SEHNR and CDR2 FQNEAQ (reference sequence). As DNA, the CDR3 is TGTGCCAGCAGCTTGTCGAGGGGCCGCCTCGACGAGCAGTTCTTC. It codes for CASSLSRGRLDEQFF.